These T cell receptor beta chains were read from a single sample in a study of beta chain features in type 1 diabetes. Here immunoSEQ multiplex PCR was the method, and the copy in TCRdb shows in-frame clones only, minus some. Here the sample spans 350,000 to 450,000 clones, approximately 15% being singletons. Sequenced sample: naive CD4+ T cells from blood. The receptors originated from a man aged 30 to 39 in good health. Each CDR3 is given with its conserved first and last residue. A D gene is named only where the DNA matches it firmly.

d_call,j_call,v_call,cdr3_aa
.,TRBJ2-1,TRBV29-1,CSVVAGPGDNEQFF
.,TRBJ1-1,TRBV4-1,CASRHFREAFF
.,TRBJ1-1,TRBV7-2,CASSLYGDTNTEAFF
TRBD2,TRBJ2-1,TRBV5-4,CASSPQASGRNNEQFF
TRBD1,TRBJ2-7,TRBV27,CASRETGTGINSYEQYF
.,TRBJ1-2,TRBV5-1,CASSYTGTSLNYGYTF
.,TRBJ1-1,TRBV14,CASTQYVGTEAFF
.,TRBJ1-4,TRBV29-1,CSVIQGGNEKLFF
.,TRBJ1-2,TRBV7-2,CASSLAGDYGYTF
.,TRBJ2-5,TRBV30,CAWSVPETQYF
TRBD2,TRBJ2-4,TRBV4-2,CASSEWAGGTKNIQYF
TRBD1,TRBJ2-3,TRBV7-6,CASSLAGQGPTDTQYF
.,TRBJ1-2,TRBV10-3,CAISEVGGSYGYTF
.,TRBJ1-2,TRBV5-4,CASSLFGASPYGYTF